A selection of T cell receptor beta chains follows, all from one sample in a study of blood T cell repertoires in COVID-19. Some clones are missing from TCRdb's copy, which holds only in-frame ones; the method was immunoSEQ multiplex PCR. The repertoire holds some 350,000 clones, with roughly nine tenths as singletons. The sequencing sample was made of PBMCs or T cells enriched from blood (not recorded which). The receptors stem from a man between 18 and 35 years old who had recovered from COVID-19. Both conserved end residues are part of each CDR3. A D gene is named only where the DNA matches it firmly. Size values are once, few and many counts, or a class for expanded clones, and some rows have none.

j_call v_call d_call clone_size cdr3_nt cdr3_aa
TRBJ2-3 TRBV24-1 . . TGTGCCACTTCGACACCTAGCACAGATACGCAGTATTTT CATSTPSTDTQYF
TRBJ1-5 TRBV2 . . TGTGCCAGCTCGGGGAACGCCAATCAGCCCCAGCATTTT CASSGNANQPQHF
TRBJ2-5 TRBV19 TRBD1 once TGTGCCAGTAGGGGGACAGGGCAAGAGACCCAGTACTTC CASRGTGQETQYF
TRBJ2-4 TRBV19 . . TGTGCCAGTAGCGAGGGTGGGCTAGCCAAAAACATTCAGTACTTC CASSEGGLAKNIQYF
TRBJ2-1 TRBV7-3 TRBD2 once TGTGCCAGCAGCTTTCTTGGGGTAGCGGGAGGGCCCTCCAATGAGCAGTTCTTC CASSFLGVAGGPSNEQFF
TRBJ1-1 TRBV7-3 . . TGTGCCAGCAGCTTACAGGGCCACACTGAAGCTTTCTTT CASSLQGHTEAFF
TRBJ1-2 TRBV6-5 . once TGTGCCAGCAGTTCTATGGACAACCGCTTGGGCTACACCTTC CASSSMDNRLGYTF
TRBJ2-2 TRBV10-1 TRBD2 . TGCGCCAGCAAGGGTCTAGCGGGAGATGGGGAGCTGTTTTTT CASKGLAGDGELFF
TRBJ2-5 TRBV29-1 . . TGCAGCGTTCTTCTCCCGGAGGAGGAGACCCAGTACTTC CSVLLPEEETQYF
TRBJ2-6 TRBV4-3 . . TGCGCCAGCAGCCAAGAAAACAGGGCTGGGGCCAACGTCCTGACTTTC CASSQENRAGANVLTF
TRBJ1-2 TRBV6-5 . . TGTGCCAGCAGACCCACAGGGAAGGATGGCTACACCTTC CASRPTGKDGYTF
TRBJ1-3 TRBV7-7 . . TGTGCCAGCAGCTTGGGCGGGGCTGGAAACACCATATATTTT CASSLGGAGNTIYF
TRBJ1-2 TRBV24-1 TRBD1 . TGTGCCACCAGCCCAGGGGGCGCCTATGGCTACACCTTC CATSPGGAYGYTF
TRBJ2-7 TRBV6-5 . once TGTGCCAGCAGTTTTACCTCGACAGCGACTTACGAGCAGTACTTC CASSFTSTATYEQYF